Listed below are T cell receptor beta chains from one sample, sequenced in a study of T cell responses to AZD1222 COVID-19 vaccine. The method was immunoSEQ multiplex PCR; TCRdb's version includes in-frame clones alone and lacks a portion of them. The repertoire holds about 170,000 clones, approximately 91% seen once, with around 1.6% in the top ten. Sequencing was performed on peripheral blood, taken on day 0 of AZD1222 vaccination. The receptors come from an adult in good health. The conserved cysteine and the conserved F or W are not part of the CDR3 here. Some rows mark clone size as missing; the rest say once, few, many or name a class of expanded clone.

j_gene: TRBJ2-7; abundance: -; v_gene: TRBV29-1; CDR3aa: SVGATEQY
j_gene: TRBJ2-2; abundance: few; v_gene: TRBV6-1; CDR3aa: ASSEGRELF
j_gene: TRBJ1-1; abundance: -; v_gene: TRBV28; CDR3aa: ASSFPGTANTEAF
j_gene: TRBJ1-2; abundance: -; v_gene: TRBV9; CDR3aa: ASSATGGMGGYT
j_gene: TRBJ1-3; abundance: few; v_gene: TRBV7-2; CDR3aa: ASSSGLLGGSSEGTIY
j_gene: TRBJ1-1; abundance: few; v_gene: TRBV5-1; CDR3aa: ASTQTGTGVTEAF
j_gene: TRBJ2-1; abundance: -; v_gene: TRBV6-5; CDR3aa: ASSYLAGLTHEQF
j_gene: TRBJ1-2; abundance: -; v_gene: TRBV2; CDR3aa: ASRRRGGYT
j_gene: TRBJ2-1; abundance: -; v_gene: TRBV2; CDR3aa: ASPLTSSLGNEQF
j_gene: TRBJ2-1; abundance: few; v_gene: TRBV18; CDR3aa: ASSPPHSSYNEQF
j_gene: TRBJ2-1; abundance: -; v_gene: TRBV12-5; CDR3aa: ASGLANKTGSSYNEQF
j_gene: TRBJ2-3; abundance: -; v_gene: TRBV4-1; CDR3aa: ASSQDQGDTQY
j_gene: TRBJ1-4; abundance: -; v_gene: TRBV6-5; CDR3aa: ASADYATNEKLF
j_gene: TRBJ1-4; abundance: once; v_gene: TRBV11-2; CDR3aa: ASSLAGRGPEKLF
j_gene: TRBJ2-2; abundance: once; v_gene: TRBV6-1; CDR3aa: ASSARTGANTGELF
j_gene: TRBJ1-1; abundance: -; v_gene: TRBV2; CDR3aa: ASIEEFTSEAF
j_gene: TRBJ1-2; abundance: -; v_gene: TRBV24-1; CDR3aa: ATSDRTESYGYT
j_gene: TRBJ1-1; abundance: -; v_gene: TRBV6-6; CDR3aa: ASSYSEGARSEAF
j_gene: TRBJ2-1; abundance: once; v_gene: TRBV6-6; CDR3aa: ASTWDYSEQF
j_gene: TRBJ2-3; abundance: -; v_gene: TRBV27; CDR3aa: ASSSEAGRTLDTQY
j_gene: TRBJ1-1; abundance: -; v_gene: TRBV24-1; CDR3aa: ATKREAGTEAF
j_gene: TRBJ1-5; abundance: few; v_gene: TRBV18; CDR3aa: ASSLTADQPQH
j_gene: TRBJ1-4; abundance: -; v_gene: TRBV10-3; CDR3aa: AISESGGSVGTNEKLF
j_gene: TRBJ1-2; abundance: -; v_gene: TRBV21-1; CDR3aa: ASSGDGAGYGYT
j_gene: TRBJ1-2; abundance: -; v_gene: TRBV5-1; CDR3aa: ASSLTGEPNYGYT
j_gene: TRBJ2-3; abundance: once; v_gene: TRBV7-9; CDR3aa: ASTKTRQGVDTQY
j_gene: TRBJ1-4; abundance: -; v_gene: TRBV5-1; CDR3aa: ASSPQGSNEKLF
j_gene: TRBJ2-7; abundance: few; v_gene: TRBV19; CDR3aa: ASGSTGSSYEQY
j_gene: TRBJ2-1; abundance: once; v_gene: TRBV2; CDR3aa: ASSEASSRLAGYNEQF
j_gene: TRBJ2-1; abundance: -; v_gene: TRBV5-6; CDR3aa: ASSGGVGGNEQF
j_gene: TRBJ1-4; abundance: once; v_gene: TRBV3-1/TRBV3-2; CDR3aa: ASSNRGNEKLF
j_gene: TRBJ1-4; abundance: -; v_gene: TRBV5-1; CDR3aa: ASSPRSEIGEKLF
j_gene: TRBJ2-2; abundance: -; v_gene: TRBV6-5; CDR3aa: ASMGANTGELF
j_gene: TRBJ1-5; abundance: -; v_gene: TRBV12-3/TRBV12-4; CDR3aa: ASSPPGGQPQH
j_gene: TRBJ1-5; abundance: -; v_gene: TRBV24-1; CDR3aa: ATSAGAHSNQPQH
j_gene: TRBJ1-1; abundance: -; v_gene: TRBV23-1; CDR3aa: ASSQSWGTEAF
j_gene: TRBJ1-5; abundance: -; v_gene: TRBV6-5; CDR3aa: ASSYSTGGNQPQH
j_gene: TRBJ1-1; abundance: -; v_gene: TRBV5-1; CDR3aa: ASSSGLGGVNTEAF
j_gene: TRBJ1-4; abundance: -; v_gene: TRBV18; CDR3aa: ASSPEQGASEKLF
j_gene: TRBJ2-7; abundance: -; v_gene: TRBV6-5; CDR3aa: ASSTPGGRGEQY
j_gene: TRBJ2-2; abundance: -; v_gene: TRBV7-9; CDR3aa: ASSLAGANTGELF
j_gene: TRBJ1-2; abundance: -; v_gene: TRBV29-1; CDR3aa: SSVTGTGGDGYT
j_gene: TRBJ1-2; abundance: once; v_gene: TRBV28; CDR3aa: ASSSDRVYGYT
j_gene: TRBJ1-1; abundance: -; v_gene: TRBV13; CDR3aa: ASSVLESTEAF
j_gene: TRBJ2-3; abundance: once; v_gene: TRBV28; CDR3aa: ASYSLGGIAGLASTDTQY
j_gene: TRBJ2-3; abundance: -; v_gene: TRBV28; CDR3aa: ASRTTPDTQY